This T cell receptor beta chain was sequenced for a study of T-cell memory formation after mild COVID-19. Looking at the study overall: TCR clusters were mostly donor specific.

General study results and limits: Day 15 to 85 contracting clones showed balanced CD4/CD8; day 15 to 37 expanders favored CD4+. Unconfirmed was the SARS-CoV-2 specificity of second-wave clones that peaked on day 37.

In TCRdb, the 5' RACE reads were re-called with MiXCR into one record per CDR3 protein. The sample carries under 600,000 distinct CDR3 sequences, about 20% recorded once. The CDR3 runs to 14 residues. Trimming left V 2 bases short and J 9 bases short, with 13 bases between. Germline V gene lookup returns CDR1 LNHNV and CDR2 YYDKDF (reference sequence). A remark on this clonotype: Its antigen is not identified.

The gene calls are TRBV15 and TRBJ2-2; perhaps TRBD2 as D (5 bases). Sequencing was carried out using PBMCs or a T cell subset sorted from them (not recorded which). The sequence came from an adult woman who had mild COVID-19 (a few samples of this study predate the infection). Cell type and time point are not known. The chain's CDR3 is CATSRNRGLRELFF. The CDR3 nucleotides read TGTGCCACCAGCAGAAATCGAGGGTTACGGGAGCTGTTTTTT.